This TCR beta chain comes out of a study of cytomegalovirus exposure and HLA in healthy donors. Whole-study results and caveats: Productive rates of about 87% or about 30% were seen for most TCR beta V segments in an earlier analysis. As a later analysis showed, a missense DCLRE1C variant was linked to trimming of TCR beta V- and J-genes.

Researchers ran the PCR with 60 Vbeta and 13 Jbeta primers. Clones were sequenced by immunoSEQ multiplex PCR, and TCRdb holds only the in-frame ones, with some missing. The data show about 110,000 clones, approximately 70% seen once. Concerning this clone itself: Its target is unknown.

J gave up 5 bases and V 0 bases, and 1 base lay outside the gene matches. The CDR3 runs 13 residues. CDR1 is SQVTM and CDR2 is ANQGSEA in the germline V gene. The origin of this receptor is a woman between 70 and 85 years old in good health and CMV-seropositive. The chain is built from TRBV29-1 and TRBJ1-5, with 7 bases matching TRBD1. Material for sequencing was PBMCs. The CDR3: CSVEEDRYQPQHF. CDR3 bases: TGCAGCGTTGAAGAGGACAGGTATCAGCCCCAGCATTTT.